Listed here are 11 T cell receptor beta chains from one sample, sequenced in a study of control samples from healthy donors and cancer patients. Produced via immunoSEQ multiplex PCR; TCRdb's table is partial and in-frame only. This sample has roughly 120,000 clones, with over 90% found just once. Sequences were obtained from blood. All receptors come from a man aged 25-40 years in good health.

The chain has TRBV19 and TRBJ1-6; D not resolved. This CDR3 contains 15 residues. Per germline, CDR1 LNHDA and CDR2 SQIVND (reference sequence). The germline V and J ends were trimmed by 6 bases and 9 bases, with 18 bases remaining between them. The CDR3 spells CASSPATRSGSPLHF. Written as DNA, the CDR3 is TGTGCCAGTAGCCCCGCTACAAGGTCTGGTTCACCCCTCCACTTT.

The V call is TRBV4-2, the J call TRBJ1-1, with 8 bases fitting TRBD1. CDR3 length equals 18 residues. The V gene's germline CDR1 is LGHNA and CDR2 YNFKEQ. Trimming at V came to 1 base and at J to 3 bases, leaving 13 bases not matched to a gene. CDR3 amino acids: CASSQVRRDRPRDTEAFF. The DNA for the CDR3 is TGTGCCAGCAGCCAAGTTCGGCGGGACAGGCCGAGGGACACTGAAGCTTTCTTT.

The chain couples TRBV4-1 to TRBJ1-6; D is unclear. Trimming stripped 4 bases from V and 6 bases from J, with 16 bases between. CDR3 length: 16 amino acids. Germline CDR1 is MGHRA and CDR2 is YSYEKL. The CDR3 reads CASSLQRGSGNSPLHF. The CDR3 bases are TGCGCCAGCAGCCTTCAAAGAGGCTCCGGTAATTCACCCCTCCACTTT.

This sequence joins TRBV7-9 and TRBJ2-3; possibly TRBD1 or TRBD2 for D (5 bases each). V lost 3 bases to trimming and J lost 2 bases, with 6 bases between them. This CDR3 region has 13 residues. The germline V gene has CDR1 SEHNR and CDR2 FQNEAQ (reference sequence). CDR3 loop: CASSLGTTDTQYF. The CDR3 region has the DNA TGTGCCAGCAGCTTGGGGACCACAGATACGCAGTATTTT.

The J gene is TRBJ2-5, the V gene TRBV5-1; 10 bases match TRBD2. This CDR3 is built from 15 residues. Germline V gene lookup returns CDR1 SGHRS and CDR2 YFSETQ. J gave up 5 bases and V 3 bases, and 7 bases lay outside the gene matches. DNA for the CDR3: TGCGCCAGCAGCTCCTCTAGCGGGGGAGGGGAGACCCAGTACTTC. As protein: CASSSSSGGGETQYF.

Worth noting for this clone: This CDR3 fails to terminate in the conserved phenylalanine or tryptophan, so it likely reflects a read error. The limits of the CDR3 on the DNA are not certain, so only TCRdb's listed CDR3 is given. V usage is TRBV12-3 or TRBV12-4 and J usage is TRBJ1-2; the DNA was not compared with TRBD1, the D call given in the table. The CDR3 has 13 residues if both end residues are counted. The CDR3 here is CATIPLRGQGIFL.

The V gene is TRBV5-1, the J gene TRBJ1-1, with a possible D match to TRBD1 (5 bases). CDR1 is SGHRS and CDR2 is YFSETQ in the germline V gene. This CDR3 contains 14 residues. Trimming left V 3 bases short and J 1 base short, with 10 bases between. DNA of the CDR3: TGCGCCAGCAGCTCCCAGGGCCAGAACACTGAAGCTTTCTTT. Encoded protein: CASSSQGQNTEAFF.

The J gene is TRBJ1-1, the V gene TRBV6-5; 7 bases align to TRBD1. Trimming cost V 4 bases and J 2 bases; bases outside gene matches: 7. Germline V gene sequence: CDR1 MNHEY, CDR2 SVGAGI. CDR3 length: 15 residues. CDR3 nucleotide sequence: TGTGCCAGCAGTTTGGGGTGGGACAGCAACACTGAAGCTTTCTTT. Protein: CASSLGWDSNTEAFF.

The CDR3 nucleotides read TGTGCCAGCAGTTACCCTACAGGGGGGATGTTGTGGACTGAAGCTTTCTTT. It codes for CASSYPTGGMLWTEAFF. The rearrangement joins TRBV6-2 or TRBV6-3 to TRBJ1-1, with 8 bases fitting TRBD1. This CDR3 comprises 17 residues. The germline V gene encodes CDR1 MNHEY and CDR2 SVGEGT. V lost 2 bases and J lost 5; bases outside the gene matches: 13.

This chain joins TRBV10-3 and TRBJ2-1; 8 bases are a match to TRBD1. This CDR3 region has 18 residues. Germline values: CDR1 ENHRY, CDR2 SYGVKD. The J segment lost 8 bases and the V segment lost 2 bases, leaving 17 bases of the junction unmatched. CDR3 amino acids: CAISEPSDRVIFGDEQFF. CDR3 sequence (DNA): TGTGCCATCAGTGAGCCTTCGGACAGGGTTATTTTCGGGGATGAGCAGTTCTTC.

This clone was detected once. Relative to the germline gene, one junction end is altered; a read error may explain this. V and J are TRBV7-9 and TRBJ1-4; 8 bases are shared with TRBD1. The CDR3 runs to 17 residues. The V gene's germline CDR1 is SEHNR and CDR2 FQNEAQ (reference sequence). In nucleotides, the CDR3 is TGTGCCAGCAGCTTAGGACAGGGGAGCCCAACTAATAAAAAACTGTTTTTT. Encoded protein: CASSLGQGSPTNKKLFF.